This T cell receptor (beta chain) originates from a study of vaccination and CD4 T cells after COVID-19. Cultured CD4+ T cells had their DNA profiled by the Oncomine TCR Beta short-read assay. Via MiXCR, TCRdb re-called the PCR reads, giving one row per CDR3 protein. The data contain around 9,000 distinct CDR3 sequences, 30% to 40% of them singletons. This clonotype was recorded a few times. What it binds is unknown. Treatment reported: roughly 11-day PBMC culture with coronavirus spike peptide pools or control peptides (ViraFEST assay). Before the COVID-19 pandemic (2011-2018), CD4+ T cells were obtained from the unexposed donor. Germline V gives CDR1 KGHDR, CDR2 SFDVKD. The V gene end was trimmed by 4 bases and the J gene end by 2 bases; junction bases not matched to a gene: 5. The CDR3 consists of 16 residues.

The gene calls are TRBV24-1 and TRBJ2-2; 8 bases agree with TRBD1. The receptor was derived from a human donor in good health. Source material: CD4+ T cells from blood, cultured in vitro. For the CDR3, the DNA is TGTGCCACCAGTGACTCCGGACAGGGAAACACCGGGGAGCTGTTTTTT. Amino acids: CATSDSGQGNTGELFF.